This T cell receptor beta chain was profiled in a study of T cell changes during pregnancy in multiple sclerosis (dated by TCRdb to about 2019). About the investigation overall: In women with multiple sclerosis, the researchers looked at how the T cell repertoire shifted as pregnancy progressed.

Libraries were constructed by the immunoSEQ multiplex PCR assay. The source is immuneACCESS, and TCRdb retained only in-frame sequences with V and J called. Part of the clones is not carried over; for the studies checked, unresolved V genes explain less than half of this, and the remainder is unexplained. The sample includes tens of thousands of clones, with approximately 92% observed a single time. The top ten constitute less than 3% of the sample. Including the terminal cysteine and phenylalanine, the CDR3 comprises 15 residues. Only the CDR3 part of the read is kept: 45 bases, read in frame from the first base. Trimmed from V: 2 bases; trimmed from J: 6 bases; junction bases lacking a gene match: 1. Via the germline V gene (reference sequence), CDR1 is LNHNV and CDR2 YYDKDF. This clone has at least ten counts. The antigen it binds to is not known. Base qualities are not recorded, but no much larger clone differs from it by a single base.

The V and J genes are TRBV15 and TRBJ2-2; the central 12 bases match TRBD2. Sequenced material: peripheral blood, taken in the third trimester of pregnancy. The sequence was obtained from a female donor in good health, enrolled as a control in a pregnancy study. The CDR3 region reads CATSRLAGGPGELFF. In nucleotide form, the sequence is TGTGCCACCAGCAGACTAGCGGGGGGGCCCGGGGAGCTGTTTTTT.